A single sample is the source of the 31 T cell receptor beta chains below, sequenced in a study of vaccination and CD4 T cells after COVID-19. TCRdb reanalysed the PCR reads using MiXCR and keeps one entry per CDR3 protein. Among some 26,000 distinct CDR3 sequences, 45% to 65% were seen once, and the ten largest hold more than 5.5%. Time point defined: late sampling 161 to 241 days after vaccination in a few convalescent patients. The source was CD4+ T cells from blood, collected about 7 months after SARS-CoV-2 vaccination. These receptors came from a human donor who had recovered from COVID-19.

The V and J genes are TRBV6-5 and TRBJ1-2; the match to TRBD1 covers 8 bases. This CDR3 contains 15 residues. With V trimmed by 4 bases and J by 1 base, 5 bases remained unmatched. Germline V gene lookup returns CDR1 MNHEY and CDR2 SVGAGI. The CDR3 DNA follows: TGTGCCAGCAGTTCGACAGGGGCGAATAACTATGGCTACACCTTC. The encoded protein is CASSSTGANNYGYTF.

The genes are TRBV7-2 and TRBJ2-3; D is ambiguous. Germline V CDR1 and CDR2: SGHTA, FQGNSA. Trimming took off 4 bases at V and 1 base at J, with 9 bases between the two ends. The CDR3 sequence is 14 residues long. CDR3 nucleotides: TGTGCCAGCAGCTGGGCTTGGGGCACAGATACGCAGTATTTT. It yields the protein CASSWAWGTDTQYF.

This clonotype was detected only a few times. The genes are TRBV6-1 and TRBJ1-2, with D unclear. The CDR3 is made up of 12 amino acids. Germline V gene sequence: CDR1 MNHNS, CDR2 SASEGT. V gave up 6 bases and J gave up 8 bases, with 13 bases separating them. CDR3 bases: TGTGCCAGCAGCCGAGGTGGGGAAGGCTACACCTTC. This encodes CASSRGGEGYTF.

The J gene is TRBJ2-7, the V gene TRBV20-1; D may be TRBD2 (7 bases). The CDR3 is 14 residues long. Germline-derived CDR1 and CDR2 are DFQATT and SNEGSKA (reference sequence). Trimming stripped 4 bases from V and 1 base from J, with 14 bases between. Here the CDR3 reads CSAKGEGTSYEQYF. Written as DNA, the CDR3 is TGCAGTGCTAAGGGGGAGGGGACATCCTACGAGCAGTACTTC.

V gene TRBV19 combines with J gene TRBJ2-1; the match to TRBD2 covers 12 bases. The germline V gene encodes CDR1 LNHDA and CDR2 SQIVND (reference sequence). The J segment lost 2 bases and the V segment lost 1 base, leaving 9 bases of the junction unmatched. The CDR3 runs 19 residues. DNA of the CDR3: TGTGCCAGTAGTATAGGCCCGACTAGCGGGAGAGGGGCCTACAATGAGCAGTTCTTC. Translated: CASSIGPTSGRGAYNEQFF. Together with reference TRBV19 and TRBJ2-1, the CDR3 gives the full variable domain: DGGITQSPKYLFRKEGQNVTLSCEQNLNHDAMYWYRQDPGQGLRLIYYSQIVNDFQKGDIAEGYSVSREKKESFPLTVTSAQKNPTAFYLCASSIGPTSGRGAYNEQFFGPGTRLTVL.

This CDR3 reads CASSYIQETQYF. CDR3 bases: TGTGCCAGCAGCTACATACAAGAGACCCAGTACTTC. This chain links TRBV11-2 with TRBJ2-5; D remains unclear. Trimming cost V 4 bases and J 2 bases, with 5 bases left between them. The CDR3 is 12 amino acids. Germline V gene lookup returns CDR1 SGHAT and CDR2 FQNNGV.

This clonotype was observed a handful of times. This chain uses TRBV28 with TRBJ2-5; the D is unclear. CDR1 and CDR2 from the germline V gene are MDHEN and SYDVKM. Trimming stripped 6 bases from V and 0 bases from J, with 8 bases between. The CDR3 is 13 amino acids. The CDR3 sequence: CASSPADQETQYF. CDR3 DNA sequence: TGTGCCAGCAGCCCGGCGGACCAAGAGACCCAGTACTTC.

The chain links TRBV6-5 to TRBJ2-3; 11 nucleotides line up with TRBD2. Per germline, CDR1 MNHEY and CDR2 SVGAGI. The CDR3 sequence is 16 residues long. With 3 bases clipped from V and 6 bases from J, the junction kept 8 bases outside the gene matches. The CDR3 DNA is TGTGCCAGCAGTTATAGGGGACTAGCGGCCCGGGATACGCAGTATTTT. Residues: CASSYRGLAARDTQYF.

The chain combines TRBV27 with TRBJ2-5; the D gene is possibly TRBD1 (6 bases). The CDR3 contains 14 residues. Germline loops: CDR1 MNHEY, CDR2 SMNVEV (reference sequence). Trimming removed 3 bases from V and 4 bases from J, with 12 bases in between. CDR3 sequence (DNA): TGTGCCAGCAGTTTCCTCGGACAGCTAGAGACCCAGTACTTC. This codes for CASSFLGQLETQYF.

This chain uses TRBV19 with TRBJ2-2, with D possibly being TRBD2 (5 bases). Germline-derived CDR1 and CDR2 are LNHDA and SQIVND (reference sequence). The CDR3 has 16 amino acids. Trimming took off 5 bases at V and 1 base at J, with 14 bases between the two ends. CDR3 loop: CASSVGLYRNTGELFF. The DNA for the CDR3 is TGTGCCAGTAGTGTAGGACTGTACCGGAACACCGGGGAGCTGTTTTTT.

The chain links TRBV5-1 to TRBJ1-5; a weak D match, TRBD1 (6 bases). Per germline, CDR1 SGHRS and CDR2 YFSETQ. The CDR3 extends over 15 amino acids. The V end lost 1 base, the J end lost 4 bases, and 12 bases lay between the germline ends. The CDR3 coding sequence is TGCGCCAGCAGCTTGTTGGGGGCTTCGAATCAGCCCCAGCATTTT. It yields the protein CASSLLGASNQPQHF.

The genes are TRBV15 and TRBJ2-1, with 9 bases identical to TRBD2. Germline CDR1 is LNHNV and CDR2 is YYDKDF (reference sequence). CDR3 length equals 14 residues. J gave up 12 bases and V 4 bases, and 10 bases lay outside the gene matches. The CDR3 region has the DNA TGTGCCACCAGCATAGGACTAGCGCCTAGCGGGCAGTTCTTC. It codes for CATSIGLAPSGQFF.

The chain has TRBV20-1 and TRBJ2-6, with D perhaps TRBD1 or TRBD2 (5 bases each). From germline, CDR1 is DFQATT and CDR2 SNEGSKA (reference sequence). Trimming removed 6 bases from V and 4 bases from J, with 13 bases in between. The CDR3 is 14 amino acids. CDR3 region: CSANKGTGANVLTF. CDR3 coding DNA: TGCAGTGCCAATAAAGGGACGGGGGCCAACGTCCTGACTTTC.

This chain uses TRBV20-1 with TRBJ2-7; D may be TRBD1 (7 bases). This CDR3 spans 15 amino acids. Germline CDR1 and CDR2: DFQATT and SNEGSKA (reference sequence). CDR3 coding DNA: TGCAGCGCCGGGAGCCGGGACAGAAGCTCCTACGAGCAGTACTTC. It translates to CSAGSRDRSSYEQYF.

CDR3 protein: CASRAGVTDTQYF. The CDR3, as DNA: TGTGCCAGTAGGGCAGGGGTCACAGATACGCAGTATTTT. The V gene is TRBV19, the J gene TRBJ2-3, with a weak D call TRBD1 (6 bases). CDR1 and CDR2 (germline): LNHDA, SQIVND (reference sequence). V lost 6 bases to trimming and J lost 2 bases, with 9 bases between them. CDR3 size: 13 residues.

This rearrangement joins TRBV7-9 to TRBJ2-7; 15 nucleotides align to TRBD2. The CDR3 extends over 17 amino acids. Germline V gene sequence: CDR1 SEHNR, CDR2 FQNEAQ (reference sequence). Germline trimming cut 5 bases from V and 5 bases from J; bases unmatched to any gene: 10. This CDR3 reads CASSREGLAGGYNEQYF. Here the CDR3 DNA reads TGTGCCAGCAGCCGGGAGGGACTAGCGGGAGGCTACAACGAGCAGTACTTC. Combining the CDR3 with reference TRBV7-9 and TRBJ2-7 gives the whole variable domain DTGVSQNPRHKITKRGQNVTFRCDPISEHNRLYWYRQTLGQGPEFLTYFQNEAQLEKSRLLSDRFSAERPKGSFSTLEIQRTEQGDSAMYLCASSREGLAGGYNEQYFGPGTRLTVT.

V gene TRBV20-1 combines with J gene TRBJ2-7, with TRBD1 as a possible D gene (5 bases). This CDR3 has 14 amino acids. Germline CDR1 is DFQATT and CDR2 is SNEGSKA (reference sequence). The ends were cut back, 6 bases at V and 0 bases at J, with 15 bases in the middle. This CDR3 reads CSAQAGANSYEQYF. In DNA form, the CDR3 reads TGCAGTGCCCAAGCTGGGGCTAACTCCTACGAGCAGTACTTC.

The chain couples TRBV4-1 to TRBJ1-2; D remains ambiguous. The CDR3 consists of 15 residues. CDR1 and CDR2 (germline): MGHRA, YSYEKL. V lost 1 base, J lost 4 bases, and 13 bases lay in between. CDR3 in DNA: TGCGCCAGCAGCCAAGCGAGCCGGGAGGTCTATGGCTACACCTTC. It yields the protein CASSQASREVYGYTF.

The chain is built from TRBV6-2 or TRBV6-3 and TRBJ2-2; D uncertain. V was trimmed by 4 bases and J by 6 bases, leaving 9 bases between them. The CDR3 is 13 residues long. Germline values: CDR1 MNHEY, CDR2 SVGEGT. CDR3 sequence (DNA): TGTGCCAGCAGTTCCTCAGAATCCGGGGAGCTGTTTTTT. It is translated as CASSSSESGELFF.

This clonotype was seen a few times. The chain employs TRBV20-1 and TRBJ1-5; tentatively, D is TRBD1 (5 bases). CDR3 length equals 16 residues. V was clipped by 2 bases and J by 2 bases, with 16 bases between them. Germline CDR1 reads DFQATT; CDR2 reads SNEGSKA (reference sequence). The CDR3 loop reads CSARPPRALRNQPQHF. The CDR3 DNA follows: TGCAGTGCTAGACCCCCCAGGGCACTTCGCAATCAGCCCCAGCATTTT.

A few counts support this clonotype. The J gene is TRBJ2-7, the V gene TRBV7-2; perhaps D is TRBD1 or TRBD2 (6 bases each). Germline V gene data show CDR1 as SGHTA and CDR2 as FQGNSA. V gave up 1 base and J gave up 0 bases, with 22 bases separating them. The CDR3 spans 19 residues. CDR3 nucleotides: TGTGCCAGCAGCTTAGGGGGGCGGTGGCCTAGCGATAGCTCCTACGAGCAGTACTTC. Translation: CASSLGGRWPSDSSYEQYF.

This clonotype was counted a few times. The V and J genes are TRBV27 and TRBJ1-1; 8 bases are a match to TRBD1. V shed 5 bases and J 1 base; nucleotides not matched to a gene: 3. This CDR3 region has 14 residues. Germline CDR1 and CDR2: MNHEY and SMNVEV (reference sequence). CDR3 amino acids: CASSRTGWNTEAFF. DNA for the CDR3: TGTGCCAGCAGTCGGACAGGGTGGAACACTGAAGCTTTCTTT.

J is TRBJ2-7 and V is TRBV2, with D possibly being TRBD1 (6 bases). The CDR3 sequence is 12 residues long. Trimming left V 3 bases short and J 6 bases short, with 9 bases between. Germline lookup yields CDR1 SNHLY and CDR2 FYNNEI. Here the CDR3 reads CASSEGRGEQYF. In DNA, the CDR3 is TGTGCCAGCAGTGAGGGCAGGGGCGAGCAGTACTTC.

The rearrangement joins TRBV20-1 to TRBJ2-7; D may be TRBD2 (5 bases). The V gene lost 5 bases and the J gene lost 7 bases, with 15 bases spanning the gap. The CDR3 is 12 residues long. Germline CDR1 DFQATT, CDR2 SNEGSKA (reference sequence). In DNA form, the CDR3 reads TGCAGTGCTGGAGGTACGGCCGTAGAGCAGTACTTC. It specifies CSAGGTAVEQYF.

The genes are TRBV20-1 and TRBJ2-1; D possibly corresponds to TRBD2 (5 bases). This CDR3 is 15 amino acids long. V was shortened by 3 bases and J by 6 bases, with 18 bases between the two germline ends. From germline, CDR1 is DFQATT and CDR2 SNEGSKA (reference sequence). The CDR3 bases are TGCAGTGCTAGTTCGCCTAGCCCAACGTTCAATGAGCAGTTCTTC. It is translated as CSASSPSPTFNEQFF.

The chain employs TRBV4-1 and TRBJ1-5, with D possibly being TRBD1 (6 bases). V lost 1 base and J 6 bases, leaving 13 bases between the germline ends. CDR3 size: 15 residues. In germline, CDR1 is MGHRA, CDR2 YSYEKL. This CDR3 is CASSQVQGSSQPQHF. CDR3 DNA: TGCGCCAGCAGCCAAGTTCAGGGGTCGAGTCAGCCCCAGCATTTT.

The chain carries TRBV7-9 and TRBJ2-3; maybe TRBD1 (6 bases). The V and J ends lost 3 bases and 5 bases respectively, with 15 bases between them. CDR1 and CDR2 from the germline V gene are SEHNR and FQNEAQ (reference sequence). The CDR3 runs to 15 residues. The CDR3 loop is CASSFYQGMKDTQYF. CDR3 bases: TGTGCCAGCAGCTTTTATCAGGGGATGAAAGATACGCAGTATTTT.

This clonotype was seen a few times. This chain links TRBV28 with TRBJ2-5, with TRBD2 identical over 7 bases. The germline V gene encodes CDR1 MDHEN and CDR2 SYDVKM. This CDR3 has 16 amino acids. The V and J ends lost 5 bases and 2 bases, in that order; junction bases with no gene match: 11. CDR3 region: CASSTKAGAGQETQYF. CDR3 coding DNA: TGTGCCAGCAGTACCAAGGCGGGAGCGGGACAAGAGACCCAGTACTTC.

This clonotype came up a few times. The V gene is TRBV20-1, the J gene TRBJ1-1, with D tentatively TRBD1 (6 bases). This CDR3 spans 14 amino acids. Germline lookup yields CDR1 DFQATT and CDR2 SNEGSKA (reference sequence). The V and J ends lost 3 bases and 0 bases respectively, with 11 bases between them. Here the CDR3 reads CSASNGGMNTEAFF. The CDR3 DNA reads TGCAGTGCTAGCAACGGGGGCATGAACACTGAAGCTTTCTTT.

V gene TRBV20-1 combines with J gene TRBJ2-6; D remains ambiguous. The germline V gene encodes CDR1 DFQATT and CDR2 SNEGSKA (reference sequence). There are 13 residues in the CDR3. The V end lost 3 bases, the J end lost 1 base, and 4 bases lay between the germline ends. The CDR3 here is CSARESGANVLTF. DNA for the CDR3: TGCAGTGCTAGGGAGTCTGGGGCCAACGTCCTGACTTTC.

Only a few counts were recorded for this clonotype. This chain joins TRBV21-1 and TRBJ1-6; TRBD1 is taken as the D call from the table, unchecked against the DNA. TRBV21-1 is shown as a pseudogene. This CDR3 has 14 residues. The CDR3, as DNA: TGTGCCAGCAGCAGTGGACAGGGTCATTCACCCCTCCACTTT. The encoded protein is CASSSGQGHSPLHF.